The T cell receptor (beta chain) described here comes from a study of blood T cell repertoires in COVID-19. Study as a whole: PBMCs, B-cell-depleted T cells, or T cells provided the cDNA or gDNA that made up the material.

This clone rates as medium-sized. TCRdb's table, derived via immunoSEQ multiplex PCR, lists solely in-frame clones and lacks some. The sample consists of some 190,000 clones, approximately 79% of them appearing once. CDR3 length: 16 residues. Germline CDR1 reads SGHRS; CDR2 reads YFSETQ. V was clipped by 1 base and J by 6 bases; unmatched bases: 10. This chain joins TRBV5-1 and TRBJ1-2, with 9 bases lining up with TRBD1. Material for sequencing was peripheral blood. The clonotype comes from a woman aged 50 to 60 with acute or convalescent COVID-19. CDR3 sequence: CASSLNTGGASDGYTF. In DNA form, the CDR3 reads TGCGCCAGCAGCTTGAATACAGGGGGCGCTTCTGATGGCTACACCTTC.